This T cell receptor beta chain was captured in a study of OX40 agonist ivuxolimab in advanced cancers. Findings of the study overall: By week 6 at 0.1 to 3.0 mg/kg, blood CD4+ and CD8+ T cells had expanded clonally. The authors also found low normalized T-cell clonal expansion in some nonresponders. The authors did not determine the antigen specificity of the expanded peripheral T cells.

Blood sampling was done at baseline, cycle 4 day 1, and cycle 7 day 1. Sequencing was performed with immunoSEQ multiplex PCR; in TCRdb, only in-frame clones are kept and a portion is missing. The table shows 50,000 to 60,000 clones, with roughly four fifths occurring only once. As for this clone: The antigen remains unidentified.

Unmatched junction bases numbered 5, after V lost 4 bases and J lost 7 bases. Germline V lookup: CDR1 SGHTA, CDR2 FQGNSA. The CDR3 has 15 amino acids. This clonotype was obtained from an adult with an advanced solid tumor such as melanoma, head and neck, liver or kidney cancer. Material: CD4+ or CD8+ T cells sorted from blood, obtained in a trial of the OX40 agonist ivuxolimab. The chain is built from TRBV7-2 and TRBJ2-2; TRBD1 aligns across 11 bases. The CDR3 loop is CASSYGTGGVGELFF. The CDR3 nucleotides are TGTGCCAGCAGCTATGGGACAGGGGGTGTCGGGGAGCTGTTTTTT.